This T cell receptor beta chain was obtained from a study of glioma-infiltrating T cells. There are many counts of this clonotype. Its antigen is undetermined. Study-level points and caveats: Above-expected tissue-blood divergence occurred in all gliomas, most in low-grade ones. Only very few CDR3 sequences appeared in both tissue and blood.

CDR3 length: 16 residues. The ends lost 3 bases at V and 4 bases at J; junction bases unmatched: 9. Germline CDR1 reads LGHDT; CDR2 reads YNNKEL (reference sequence). Using RNA template, CDR3s of TCR alpha and beta were amplified with iRepertoire arm-PCR. For one-step reverse transcription and amplification, roughly 95-450 ng of tissue mRNA or PBMC total RNA was used. TCRdb redid the calling of the multiplex PCR reads with MiXCR, one entry per CDR3 protein. The table has about 93,000 distinct CDR3 sequences, approximately 39% seen once; the top ten hold 35% to 40%. This TCR was sampled from a human donor with low-grade glioma or glioblastoma, undergoing nonglioma brain surgery, or in good health (not recorded which). Source material: glioma tissue, nonneoplastic brain tissue, or PBMCs (not recorded which). The chain carries TRBV3-1 and TRBJ1-5, with TRBD1 matching 7 bases. Here the CDR3 DNA reads TGTGCCAGCAGCCAGGGATCGGGACAGCTAAATCAGCCCCAGCATTTT. This translates into CASSQGSGQLNQPQHF.